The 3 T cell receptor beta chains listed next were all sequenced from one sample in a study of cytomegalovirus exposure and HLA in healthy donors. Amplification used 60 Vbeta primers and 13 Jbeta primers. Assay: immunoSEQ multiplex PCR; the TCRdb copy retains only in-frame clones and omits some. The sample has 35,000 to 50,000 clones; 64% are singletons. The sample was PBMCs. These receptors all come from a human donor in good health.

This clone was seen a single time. In nucleotides, the CDR3 is TGTGCCATCAGTAGTGAGGGCTCCTACGAGCAGTACTTC. Translated: CAISSEGSYEQYF. This chain links TRBV10-3 with TRBJ2-7; D possibly corresponds to TRBD2 (5 bases). Germline V lookup: CDR1 ENHRY, CDR2 SYGVKD. V lost 5 bases and J lost 0, with 8 bases in between. This CDR3 spans 13 amino acids.

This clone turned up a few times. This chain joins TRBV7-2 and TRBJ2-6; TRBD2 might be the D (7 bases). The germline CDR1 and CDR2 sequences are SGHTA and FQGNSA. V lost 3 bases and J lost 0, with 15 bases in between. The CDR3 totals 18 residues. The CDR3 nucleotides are TGTGCCAGCAGCTTCCGGCGGGGGCGGGGCTCTGGGGCCAACGTCCTGACTTTC. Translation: CASSFRRGRGSGANVLTF.

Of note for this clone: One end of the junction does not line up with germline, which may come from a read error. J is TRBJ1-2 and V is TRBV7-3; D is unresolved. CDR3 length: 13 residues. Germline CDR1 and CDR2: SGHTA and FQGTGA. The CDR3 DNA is TGTGCCAGCAGCTTAACGCGGGCCGATCCGGTGCGCTTC. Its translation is CASSLTRADPVRF.